This TCR beta chain was recorded in a study of blood T cell repertoires in COVID-19. As for the study in general: Sources were T cells, B-cell-depleted T cells, or PBMCs; the material itself was cDNA or gDNA.

The data were produced by immunoSEQ multiplex PCR, yet TCRdb's version contains in-frame clones alone and is incomplete. In the table there are 300,000 or so clones, around 90% of which are singletons. Participants spanned ages about 18 to 90 years and resided in around 25 US areas. Grouping used clinical history reported by participants in a survey and questionnaire. With V trimmed by 0 bases and J by 3 bases, 14 bases remained unmatched. The CDR3 is 18 residues long. Germline loops: CDR1 SGHDT, CDR2 YYEEEE. This chain connects TRBV5-6 to TRBJ2-7, with 8 bases identical to TRBD1. This clonotype originated in a woman aged 25 to 39 who had recovered from COVID-19. The sample consisted of PBMCs or T cells enriched from blood (not recorded which). The CDR3 DNA is TGTGCCAGCAGCTTGGGTGGGACAGGTGGCAGTTTCTACTACGAGCAGTACTTC. Amino acids: CASSLGGTGGSFYYEQYF.